Sequencing of this T cell receptor (beta chain) was carried out in a study of cytomegalovirus exposure and HLA in healthy donors (dated by TCRdb to about 2017). Turning to the overall study: An earlier analysis of 587 of the donors reported around 280 Gb of sequence data and around 100 million unique TCR beta sequences obtained from roughly 170 million T cells. Approximately 300 gigabases of sequencing data and tens of millions of unique TCR sequences were included in an early release covering 550 to 650 HLA-typed donors. Across about 380 genotyped donors of the cohort, an average of approximately 200,000 unique TCR beta nucleotide sequences per donor were sequenced, and roughly a sixth of those sequences were non-productive. The number of typed donors differed by locus: 629-630 for A, B, C, DRB1 and DQB1; some 500 for DQA1; roughly 600 for DPA1; and 450 to 480 for DPB1. High-throughput TCR immunosequencing, statistical association of individual TCRs with disease status, and machine learning were combined to predict cytomegalovirus infection status. Every discovery cohort repertoire had been produced on one sequencing platform. To decide whether each TCR beta V gene segment behaved as functional or pseudogenic, an earlier analysis of nearly 600 of the donors relied on high-throughput TCR beta sequencing. A later analysis re-examined previously published TCR beta repertoires from about 700 donors and added high-resolution HLA genotyping to investigate patterns of TCR occurrence. The aim of the study was to test whether cataloging public T cell receptors could identify signatures of past pathogen exposure. The study used immunosequencing to profile the T cell repertoires of approximately 630 subjects and linked those repertoires to cytomegalovirus serostatus. Donor age, sex, ethnicity and CMV serostatus were compiled together with the repertoire data. In a later genetic analysis, genome-wide SNP genotypes for about 65% of the roughly 670 donors were used, and that subset was treated as a discovery cohort. Because of strong linkage in the cohort, roughly five DR-DQ haplotypes were treated as single units for association and clustering. HLA typing included class I and class II loci at four-digit resolution. Along with the roughly 700-subject first cohort, a separate validation cohort of over a hundred different subjects was used. Among the roughly 370 genotyped donors, 75% to 90% belonged to the genetic ancestry cluster associated with self-reported Caucasian donors. The later analysis used no new phenotypic data to find candidate immune exposures, relying instead on TCR beta sequences and their occurrence across donors.

Library preparation used the immunoSEQ multiplex PCR assay. For the multiplex PCR, a mixture combining 60 forward primers for TCR Vbeta segments and 13 reverse primers for TCR Jbeta segments was used. The CDR3 region of rearranged TCR beta genes was amplified from genomic DNA with a multiplex PCR assay. The amplified TCR beta libraries were sequenced on the Illumina HiSeq System as 87-base-pair reads. Turning to the authors' computational methods: A later analysis tallied around 87 million unique TCR beta chains across the 660 or so repertoires, and some 10 million of those chains were shared by two or more donors. Raw reads were error-corrected and collapsed into unique sequences with a nearest-neighbor algorithm that merged closely related sequences to remove PCR and sequencing errors. CDR3 sequences were aligned to IMGT reference sequences to assign V, D and J gene segments. For a sequence to be retained, at least a six-nucleotide match to both a V gene segment and a J gene segment was required. A rearrangement counted as productive if the CDR3 had no stop codons and remained in frame with V and J, and every other rearrangement counted as non-productive. Following IMGT convention, CDR3 was defined as the stretch from the second conserved V-encoded cysteine up to the conserved J-encoded phenylalanine. The earlier analysis of some 550 of the donors excluded any sequence lacking an unambiguous match to a single V gene segment. In an earlier analysis of about 590 of the donors, a V segment was called functional when productive rearrangements were above 56.7%, and segregating when the standard deviation between donors exceeded 5%. A statistical classification framework was built to diagnose cytomegalovirus status from the catalog of TCR beta chain sequences. In a later analysis, V and J genes were assigned by comparing TCR nucleotide sequences against IMGT/GENE-DB human TR gene sequences. Using the TCRdist pipeline, a later analysis assigned CDR3 sequences along with most-parsimonious VDJ recombination scenarios. In a later analysis, every TCR beta chain was defined by the combination of its CDR3 amino acid sequence and its V-gene family, and reads without a unique V-gene family were dropped. As a way to deal with suspected cross-contamination and a sequencing artifact, a later analysis dropped 450 to 700 nucleotide sequences that were highly shared and had low generation probability. In a later analysis, a clonal expansion index for each public chain was calculated from normalized within-repertoire ranks of inferred template counts. In a later analysis, generation probabilities were computed using a VDJ recombination model fitted to out-of-frame rearrangements, and the results were checked against IGoR. A later analysis scored TCR-TCR, TCR-HLA and TCR-CMV co-occurrence with hypergeometric tests, applying a repertoire-size bias correction to TCR pairs. A later analysis estimated false discovery rates by permuting HLA or CMV assignments 20 times. In a later analysis, co-occurring TCRs were grouped using DBSCAN, with TCRdist sequence similarity added in when clustering inside HLA-allele-positive subsets. For co-occurrence clustering, repertoires with fewer than 30,000 or more than 120,000 public chains were excluded, along with roughly five repertoires with anomalous nucleotide sharing. TCRdb holds this immuneACCESS table with in-frame rearrangements only. Some clones are missing; in checked studies, unresolved V genes explain under half, and the rest has no known cause. D and trimming come from the DNA, and the V and J calls and clone size come from that table. This sample is represented by around 220,000 clones; over 60% of them were singletons. The top ten clones comprise less than 20% of the sample.

The cysteine opens and the phenylalanine closes a CDR3 of 14 amino acids. Of all the DNA, just the CDR3 is kept, 42 bases in frame from base 1. The germline V gene gives CDR1 as SGHRS and CDR2 as YFSETQ. Germline trimming amounts to 5 bases on V and 6 bases on J, with 10 as the count of junction bases outside the gene matches. A note on this clone: The antigen it binds to is not known. No base quality values were provided; no much bigger clone lies one nucleotide off.

The paper's findings and limits, for the study overall: A further reported finding was that TCR beta sequences accurately predicted the HLA-A and HLA-B alleles for most subjects in the first cohort. The only immune exposure information available for the cohort was CMV serostatus. A later analysis reported that several top co-occurrence clusters appeared linked to parvovirus B19, influenza, CMV and Epstein-Barr virus. In a later analysis, 16,951 TCR beta sequences were associated with specific HLA alleles at a false discovery rate of 0.05. A later genetic analysis reported fewer N-insertions in productive TCRs among donors in an Asian-associated ancestry cluster than the 666-donor mean. Only TCR beta chains were sequenced in this cohort, and the absence of alpha or paired-chain data limited detectable features. A cluster of highly shared sequence variants was judged likely to be a technical artifact of the sequencing pipeline. Because counts were too low, seventeen rarely observed V segments, including chromosome 9 orphons, were left out of the earlier analysis of several hundred of the donors. When HLA alleles, especially DR and DQ, strongly co-occurred, TCR associations were difficult to assign to individual alleles. It was suggested by the authors that the approach could potentially be generalized to other disease states and immunological phenotypes. An earlier analysis of 450 to 750 of the donors showed that most TCR beta V segments appeared in productive rearrangements either about 87% or about 30% of the time, which broadly matched IMGT annotations. In vitro tests confirmed that three of the cytomegalovirus-associated TCR beta chains recognize cytomegalovirus antigens. Cytomegalovirus status was reported to be diagnosed by the classifier with high specificity and sensitivity in both the original and validation cohorts. In a later analysis, TCR association rates were found to vary across HLA loci, with the most associated TCRs seen for DRB1 alleles and the fewest for HLA-C alleles. Linkage disequilibrium might explain the correlated functional status among segregating V segments, but an unknown experimental factor could not be excluded. A total of fewer than 200 TCR beta chains were listed by the study as associated with cytomegalovirus. Roughly uniform sequencing depth across donors was assumed in presence/absence analyses, although this assumption may not hold. Because HLA typing was missing for some donors at each locus, association tests included only the typed subset. Most TCR sequences were seen in very few donors, while some public TCRs were found in many individuals. Compared with equally common non-associated chains, HLA-associated TCR beta chains in a later analysis were more clonally expanded and had lower generation probabilities. In a later genetic analysis, a missense DCLRE1C variant was associated with V-gene and J-gene trimming of TCR beta chains, and the association was replicated in an independent cohort. Some IMGT-functional V segments, including TRBV6-2 and TRBV6-3, could not be distinguished by the 87-base-pair reads and were therefore excluded. According to a later analysis, most CMV-associated TCR beta chains appeared to be HLA-restricted, and the HLA associations seemed to be driven largely by CMV exposure.

The cohort consisted of hundreds of healthy bone marrow donors. All cohort members were sampled while nominally healthy, although unrecorded immune exposures were likely present. The donor was CMV seronegative and belonged to the group of more than 300 seronegative cohort members. A peripheral blood sample was collected from each donor, and TCR beta sequencing was performed on peripheral blood mononuclear cells. Genomic DNA was extracted from the blood cell samples with the Qiagen DNeasy Blood Extraction Kit. Sequenced sample: PBMCs. The sequence links TRBV5-1 to TRBJ2-7, with 8 bases matching TRBD1. The source is a man aged 35 to 55 in good health and CMV-seronegative. This receptor has the CDR3 CASRRGQGAFEQYF. Here is the DNA: TGCGCCAGCAGGAGGGGGCAGGGGGCATTCGAGCAGTACTTC.